These 14 T cell receptor beta chains were all obtained from the same sample, sequenced in a study of CD8+ T cells in alopecia areata. CD4+ cells belonging to 4 to 6 patients, who were in the biomarker study, were further sorted into CD25+CD127- cells. In each case, RNA was isolated and then reverse transcribed into cDNA as the sequencing template. Sequencing used immunoSEQ multiplex PCR; TCRdb keeps in-frame clones, though not all of them. In the table there are tens of thousands of clones, around half of which are singletons. Sample: CD4+ Tregs sorted from blood. The receptors here all came from a human donor with alopecia areata.

The gene calls are TRBV6-5 and TRBJ1-5, with TRBD1 as a possible D gene (6 bases). In germline, CDR1 is MNHEY, CDR2 SVGAGI. CDR3 size: 14 residues. Trimming left V 1 base short and J 7 bases short, with 11 bases between. The CDR3 loop is CASSYLGARQPQHF. The CDR3 nucleotides read TGTGCCAGCAGTTACTTGGGGGCCCGCCAGCCCCAGCATTTT.

The chain couples TRBV28 to TRBJ1-5; D is unresolved. V shed 11 bases and J shed 2 bases, with 10 bases lying between them. The CDR3 contains 12 residues. The germline CDR1 and CDR2 sequences are MDHEN and SYDVKM. Here the CDR3 reads CACQSGNQPQHF. CDR3 sequence (DNA): TGTGCCTGCCAAAGTGGCAATCAGCCCCAGCATTTT.

The chain recombines TRBV6-4 with TRBJ1-1; D gene uncertain. The length of the CDR3 is 13 residues. Trimming pared 6 bases from V and 1 base from J, leaving 9 bases between. Germline values: CDR1 MRHNA, CDR2 SNTAGT. Written as DNA, the CDR3 is TGTGCCAGCAGAGCTTCAGAGAACACTGAAGCTTTCTTT. Its translation: CASRASENTEAFF.

This clone was picked up a small number of times. The chain is built from TRBV5-1 and TRBJ2-1; 9 positions match TRBD2. CDR1 and CDR2 from the germline V gene are SGHRS and YFSETQ. The CDR3 extends over 17 amino acids. J was trimmed by 7 bases and V by 4 bases; bases with no gene match: 15. CDR3: CASSRGVAGEGGNEQFF. The DNA for the CDR3 is TGCGCCAGCAGCCGTGGAGTAGCGGGAGAAGGAGGGAATGAGCAGTTCTTC.

The V gene is TRBV5-1, the J gene TRBJ2-1; D unresolved. The germline gives CDR1 SGHRS, CDR2 YFSETQ. This CDR3 contains 15 residues. The V end was cut by 4 bases, the J end by 0 bases, with 11 bases between. The CDR3 DNA is TGCGCCAGCAGCGCAAGTCCGTACTCCTACAATGAGCAGTTCTTC. This encodes CASSASPYSYNEQFF.

In its sample, this clone was seen a few times. J is TRBJ2-3 and V is TRBV20-1; D not resolved. The CDR3 is made up of 11 amino acids. With 3 bases removed from V and 5 bases from J, the gap between germline ends came to 6 bases. Germline-derived CDR1 and CDR2 are DFQATT and SNEGSKA (reference sequence). The CDR3 DNA sequence: TGCAGTGCTAGGGAAATAGATACGCAGTATTTT. It yields the protein CSAREIDTQYF.

This clone has only a few counts. The gene calls are TRBV6-6 and TRBJ1-1; no definite D call. Per the germline V gene, CDR1 is MNHNY and CDR2 is SVGAGI (reference sequence). This CDR3 spans 14 amino acids. V lost 0 bases and J 3 bases, leaving 8 bases between the germline ends. The CDR3 spells CASSYSLQYTEAFF. The CDR3 DNA sequence: TGTGCCAGCAGTTACTCGTTACAATACACTGAAGCTTTCTTT.

The V gene is TRBV29-1, the J gene TRBJ1-2; 11 bases fit TRBD1. Germline assignment: CDR1 SQVTM and CDR2 ANQGSEA. The CDR3 loop spans 15 amino acids. V was clipped by 8 bases and J by 6 bases; unmatched bases: 14. CDR3 DNA: TGCAGCATTCAGTGGGGACAGGGGGTCCCAGATGGCTACACCTTC. It specifies CSIQWGQGVPDGYTF.

V usage is TRBV7-2 and J usage is TRBJ1-5; D call uncertain. CDR1 is SGHTA, CDR2 FQGNSA, per germline. The CDR3 runs to 16 residues. The V and J ends lost 5 bases and 1 base respectively, with 15 bases between them. CDR3 loop: CASSPLGSMSNQPQHF. The CDR3 region has the DNA TGTGCCAGCAGCCCGTTAGGCTCCATGAGCAATCAGCCCCAGCATTTT.

The chain employs TRBV4-2 and TRBJ2-7, with D perhaps assigned TRBD1 or TRBD2 (7 bases each). The CDR3 length is 16 residues. Per the germline V gene, CDR1 is LGHNA and CDR2 is YNFKEQ. Trimming took off 1 base at V and 4 bases at J, with 17 bases between the two ends. The CDR3 is CASSQAGGGGAYEQYF. CDR3 bases: TGTGCCAGCAGCCAAGCCGGGGGAGGGGGCGCTTACGAGCAGTACTTC.

In this sample, this clone turned up a few times. The chain uses TRBV20-1 and TRBJ1-2; D is undetermined. Germline lookup yields CDR1 DFQATT and CDR2 SNEGSKA (reference sequence). V lost 6 bases and J 5 bases, leaving 4 bases between the germline ends. The CDR3 runs to 9 residues. CDR3 nucleotide sequence: TGCAGTGCCCCTTATGGCTACACCTTC. Amino acids: CSAPYGYTF.

The CDR3 region has the DNA TGTGCCAGCTCACCTTCCTTAGGAGCTAGAGATACGCAGTATTTT. Translated: CASSPSLGARDTQYF. The V call is TRBV18, the J call TRBJ2-3; D not certain. V was clipped by 3 bases and J by 5 bases, with 15 bases between them. The CDR3 contains 15 residues. CDR1 KGHSH and CDR2 LQKENI come from the germline V gene.

This clone showed up just a few times. The V gene is TRBV7-2, the J gene TRBJ2-7; D tentatively reads TRBD1 or TRBD2 (5 bases each). CDR1 SGHTA and CDR2 FQGNSA come from the germline V gene. This CDR3 is built from 15 residues. The germline V and J ends were trimmed by 1 base and 6 bases, with 16 bases remaining between them. The CDR3 DNA is TGTGCCAGCAGCTTAGAGCCGGGACGGCTAAGCGAGCAGTACTTC. Translation gives CASSLEPGRLSEQYF.

The chain recombines TRBV7-9 with TRBJ1-4; TRBD1 is a possible D gene (6 bases). With 5 bases removed from V and 8 bases from J, the gap between germline ends came to 18 bases. This CDR3 has 15 amino acids. Germline V gene data show CDR1 as SEHNR and CDR2 as FQNEAQ (reference sequence). As DNA, the CDR3 is TGTGCCAGCAGCCGAGATCCGGGGGCTAGGGAAAAACTGTTTTTT. It translates to CASSRDPGAREKLFF.